Listed below are T cell receptor beta chains from one sample, sequenced in a study of T cell repertoires in cytomegalovirus infection. A single record per CDR3 protein comes from TCRdb applying MiXCR to the reads. The table lists a few hundred thousand distinct CDR3 sequences, more than 40% of them singletons. Their cognate antigens are unknown. This specimen was cultured PBMCs, taken from culture after CMV antigen stimulation. These receptors all come from a human donor in good health (CMV status not recorded). Some clones in this sample may be carry-over from other donors' samples. Each CDR3 is given with its conserved first and last residue. A D gene is named only where the DNA matches it firmly. Where a row states a size, it is once, few, many or the class of an expanded clone; other rows omit it.

CDR3nt | CDR3aa | j_gene | d_gene | v_gene | abundance
TGTGCCAGCAGCTTAGAGGGCAGACAAGAGACCCAGTACTTC | CASSLEGRQETQYF | TRBJ2-5 | - | TRBV7-2 | few
TGTGCCAGCAGTTATAGGACCGGCTGGCAGTACTTC | CASSYRTGWQYF | TRBJ2-7 | - | TRBV6-2/TRBV6-3 | -
TGTGCCAGCGGAAACTCGAATCCGAGGGAGTTCTTC | CASGNSNPREFF | TRBJ2-1 | - | TRBV7-8 | -
TGTGCCAGCAGCTTTGGGAGTAGAGATCAGCCCCAGCATTTT | CASSFGSRDQPQHF | TRBJ1-5 | - | TRBV7-2 | many
TGTGCCAGCAGCCAGGTGGAAGACAATGAGCAGTTCTTC | CASSQVEDNEQFF | TRBJ2-1 | - | TRBV6-6 | -
TGTGCCAGCAGTTTCTCCGGTTTAGCGGGGGGGGAAGATACGCAGTATTTT | CASSFSGLAGGEDTQYF | TRBJ2-3 | TRBD2 | TRBV6-5 | -
TGTGCCAGCAGGCGGAAGAACACTGAAGCTTTCTTT | CASRRKNTEAFF | TRBJ1-1 | - | TRBV12-3/TRBV12-4 | -
TGTGCCAGCAGTTTACGACAGCAAAAACTGTTTTTT | CASSLRQQKLFF | TRBJ1-4 | - | TRBV12-3/TRBV12-4 | -
TGTGCCAGCAGCTTAGTTACAGGGGGGCAGCCCCAGCATTTT | CASSLVTGGQPQHF | TRBJ1-5 | TRBD1 | TRBV7-2 | -
TGTGCCAGCAGTTTACTGGGCGGGATGAATGAGCAGTTCTTC | CASSLLGGMNEQFF | TRBJ2-1 | - | TRBV27 | -
TGTGCCAGCAGCCGGGGAGGATACAATGAGCAGTTCTTC | CASSRGGYNEQFF | TRBJ2-1 | - | TRBV19 | many